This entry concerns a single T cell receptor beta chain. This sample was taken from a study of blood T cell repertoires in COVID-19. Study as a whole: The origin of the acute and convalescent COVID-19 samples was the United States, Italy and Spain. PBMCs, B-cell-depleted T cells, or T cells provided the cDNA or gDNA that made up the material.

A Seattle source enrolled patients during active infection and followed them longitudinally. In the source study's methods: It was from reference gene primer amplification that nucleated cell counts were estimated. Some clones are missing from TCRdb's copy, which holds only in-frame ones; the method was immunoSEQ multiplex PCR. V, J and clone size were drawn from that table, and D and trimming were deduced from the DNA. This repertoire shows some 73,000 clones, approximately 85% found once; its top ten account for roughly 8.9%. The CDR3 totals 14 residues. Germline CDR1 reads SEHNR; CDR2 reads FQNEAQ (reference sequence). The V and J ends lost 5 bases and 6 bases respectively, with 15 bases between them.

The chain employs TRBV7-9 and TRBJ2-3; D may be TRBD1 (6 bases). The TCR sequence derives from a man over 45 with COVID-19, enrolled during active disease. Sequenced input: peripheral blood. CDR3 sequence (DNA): TGTGCCAGCAGCCCGCTACAGGGTTCCGATACGCAGTATTTT. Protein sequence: CASSPLQGSDTQYF.